This is a list of T cell receptor beta chains from one sample in a study of OX40 agonist ivuxolimab in advanced cancers. Sequencing was performed with immunoSEQ multiplex PCR; in TCRdb, only in-frame clones are kept and a portion is missing. Here the sample spans approximately 75,000 clones, over 85% being singletons. Sequenced here: CD4+ or CD8+ T cells sorted from blood, sampled in a trial of the OX40 agonist ivuxolimab. The receptors were gathered from an adult with an advanced solid tumor such as melanoma, head and neck, liver or kidney cancer. Both conserved end residues are part of each CDR3. The order of the fields is CDR3 protein, CDR3 DNA, J gene, D gene, V gene, clone size. The D gene is left open where the match is weak. Only part of the rows carry a size: once, few, many, or a class if the clone is expanded.

CDR3 protein: CASSPPRTSGYNEQFF
CDR3 DNA: TGTGCCAGTAGTCCCCCGAGGACTAGCGGCTACAATGAGCAGTTCTTC
J gene: TRBJ2-1
D gene: TRBD2
V gene: TRBV19
clone size: -

CDR3 protein: CASSVIAGDTDTQYF
CDR3 DNA: TGTGCCAGCAGCGTAATTGCGGGGGACACAGATACGCAGTATTTT
J gene: TRBJ2-3
D gene: TRBD2
V gene: TRBV9
clone size: -

CDR3 protein: CASSSYFGGQNNQPQHF
CDR3 DNA: TGTGCCAGTAGTAGCTATTTCGGGGGACAGAACAATCAGCCCCAGCATTTT
J gene: TRBJ1-5
D gene: TRBD1
V gene: TRBV19
clone size: once

CDR3 protein: CASKWTVGTEAFF
CDR3 DNA: TGTGCCAGTAAGTGGACGGTGGGAACTGAAGCTTTCTTT
J gene: TRBJ1-1
D gene: -
V gene: TRBV19
clone size: few

CDR3 protein: CASSYVQSNYGYTF
CDR3 DNA: TGTGCCAGCAGTTACGTCCAGAGTAACTATGGCTACACCTTC
J gene: TRBJ1-2
D gene: -
V gene: TRBV6-5
clone size: -

CDR3 protein: CASSPGELLETQYF
CDR3 DNA: TGTGCCAGCTCACCAGGGGAACTTTTAGAGACCCAGTACTTC
J gene: TRBJ2-5
D gene: -
V gene: TRBV18
clone size: -

CDR3 protein: CASSQDQGAGYGYTF
CDR3 DNA: TGTGCCAGCAGCCAAGATCAGGGAGCCGGCTATGGCTACACCTTC
J gene: TRBJ1-2
D gene: -
V gene: TRBV4-2
clone size: few

CDR3 protein: CASSLRTGNTEAFF
CDR3 DNA: TGCGCCAGCAGCTTGCGGACGGGGAACACTGAAGCTTTCTTT
J gene: TRBJ1-1
D gene: -
V gene: TRBV5-1
clone size: -

CDR3 protein: CASRDTSSPYEQYF
CDR3 DNA: TGCGCCAGCAGAGATACTAGCAGCCCTTACGAGCAGTACTTC
J gene: TRBJ2-7
D gene: -
V gene: TRBV5-1
clone size: -

CDR3 protein: CASSPTLLAEYNEQFF
CDR3 DNA: TGTGCCAGCTCACCAACGCTTTTGGCGGAATACAATGAGCAGTTCTTC
J gene: TRBJ2-1
D gene: -
V gene: TRBV18
clone size: -

CDR3 protein: CASSFVTGDTSTDTQYF
CDR3 DNA: TGTGCCAGCAGCTTTGTTACAGGGGATACGAGCACAGATACGCAGTATTTT
J gene: TRBJ2-3
D gene: TRBD1
V gene: TRBV11-3
clone size: -

CDR3 protein: CASSILLNTEAFF
CDR3 DNA: TGTGCCAGTAGTATTCTTCTAAACACTGAAGCTTTCTTT
J gene: TRBJ1-1
D gene: -
V gene: TRBV19
clone size: -